Shown below are 10 T cell receptor beta chains from a single sample sequenced in a study of technical replicates of blood from a handful of donors. Data came from immunoSEQ multiplex PCR; TCRdb stores just in-frame clones and leaves some out. Among around 69,000 clones listed, about 90% were seen once. Sequencing input: PBMCs. The receptors come from a human donor in good health. Some clones in this sample may be carry-over from other donors' samples.

This chain connects TRBV25-1 to TRBJ2-2; D possibly corresponds to TRBD2 (7 bases). CDR3 size: 18 residues. V dropped 5 bases and J dropped 5 bases, with 24 bases sitting between them. Germline V gene sequence: CDR1 MGHDK, CDR2 SYGVNS. The CDR3 reads CASSNWGGETGLTGELFF. CDR3 sequence (DNA): TGTGCCAGCAGTAACTGGGGGGGTGAAACAGGGTTAACCGGGGAGCTGTTTTTT. The full variable domain, rest sourced from reference TRBV25-1 and TRBJ2-2, is EADIYQTPRYLVIGTGKKITLECSQTMGHDKMYWYQQDPGMELHLIHYSYGVNSTEKGDLSSESTVSRIRTEHFPLTLESARPSHTSQYLCASSNWGGETGLTGELFFGEGSRLTVL.

The V call is TRBV18, the J call TRBJ1-4; TRBD1 might be the D (6 bases). Trimming cost V 0 bases and J 5 bases, with 10 bases left between them. CDR3 length: 15 amino acids. CDR1 is KGHSH and CDR2 is LQKENI in the germline V gene. The chain's CDR3 is CASSPPGQVNEKLFF. CDR3 DNA sequence: TGTGCCAGCTCACCACCGGGACAAGTCAATGAAAAACTGTTTTTT.

This chain joins TRBV21-1 and TRBJ2-7; TRBD2 reflects the table's D call only, with no check against the DNA. TRBV21-1 is tagged as a pseudogene. This CDR3 region has 15 residues. The CDR3 DNA sequence: TGTGCCAGCAGCGCTCGGCTAGCGGGGGGCTACGAGCAGTACTTC. This codes for CASSARLAGGYEQYF.

The V and J genes are TRBV4-1 and TRBJ2-5, with 10 bases matching TRBD2. The CDR3 is 14 amino acids. The V and J ends lost 2 bases and 4 bases, in that order; junction bases with no gene match: 1. Germline V gene lookup returns CDR1 MGHRA and CDR2 YSYEKL. CDR3 loop: CASSQLAGVETQYF. The DNA of the CDR3 is TGCGCCAGCAGCCAACTAGCGGGAGTAGAGACCCAGTACTTC.

The J gene is TRBJ2-5, the V gene TRBV25-1, with D maybe TRBD1 (5 bases). The CDR3 length is 15 residues. V was cut by 1 base and J by 5 bases, with 14 bases left in between. The germline V gene has CDR1 MGHDK and CDR2 SYGVNS. CDR3 residues: CASSEFHGPGETQYF. The CDR3, as DNA: TGTGCCAGCAGTGAATTTCACGGCCCAGGGGAGACCCAGTACTTC.

The chain carries TRBV13 and TRBJ2-5, with 9 bases fitting TRBD2. CDR1 and CDR2 (germline): PRHDT, FYEKMQ (reference sequence). The trim removed 1 base at V and 3 bases at J, leaving 6 bases unmatched. CDR3 length: 16 amino acids. Here the CDR3 reads CASSLVAGGPKETQYF. The CDR3 bases are TGTGCCAGCAGCTTAGTTGCGGGAGGGCCGAAAGAGACCCAGTACTTC.

CDR3 DNA sequence: TGCGCCAGCAGCCAAGAGCGGGGGACAGGGGGCCGTCAGCCCCAGCATTTT. This gives the protein CASSQERGTGGRQPQHF. The chain joins TRBV4-1 to TRBJ1-5; TRBD1 aligns across 12 bases. V dropped 0 bases and J dropped 6; count of bases not matched to a gene: 6. CDR1 and CDR2 (germline): MGHRA, YSYEKL. The CDR3 contains 17 residues.

This chain connects TRBV18 to TRBJ2-3; 9 bases map to TRBD1. The junction had 0 bases not matched to a gene; V was cut back by 2 bases and J by 0 bases. This CDR3 is 15 amino acids long. Germline CDR1 reads KGHSH; CDR2 reads LQKENI. The CDR3 region has the DNA TGTGCCAGCTCACCAGGGACAGGGAGCACAGATACGCAGTATTTT. It yields the protein CASSPGTGSTDTQYF.

The chain recombines TRBV5-6 with TRBJ2-2, with TRBD2 identical over 12 bases. Per the germline V gene, CDR1 is SGHDT and CDR2 is YYEEEE. V was clipped by 3 bases and J by 5 bases; unmatched bases: 8. The CDR3 length is 17 residues. For the CDR3, the DNA is TGTGCCAGCAGCTCCCTCCTAGCGGGGGGGCCAACCGGGGAGCTGTTTTTT. Residues: CASSSLLAGGPTGELFF.

V usage is TRBV7-3 and J usage is TRBJ2-2; D gene unclear. This CDR3 region has 16 residues. Germline CDR1 reads SGHTA; CDR2 reads FQGTGA. V was shortened by 0 bases and J by 4 bases, with 12 bases between the two germline ends. The CDR3 DNA sequence: TGTGCCAGCAGCTTAACAGACGGCACGGGCACCGGGGAGCTGTTTTTT. It encodes CASSLTDGTGTGELFF.